This T cell receptor (beta chain) was observed in a study of T cells in women clearing cervical HPV infection. Whole-study findings and limits: Cases and controls were distinguished at AUC 0.83 by richness and V genes.

Method: immunoSEQ multiplex PCR; TCRdb's copy keeps in-frame clones and lacks some. The sample's table shows roughly 47,000 clones. As regards this clone: Antigen: not known. Sequencing ends 3 residues short of the CDR3 end; the germline J gene provides the rest.

Per the germline V gene, CDR1 is SGHAT and CDR2 is FQNNGV. Trimming took 3 bases from V and 7 from J, leaving 10 bases between them. The CDR3 totals 13 residues. Prevalent HPV16 infections were excluded; only incident single HPV16 infections included. The sequence derives from a woman aged 18 to 75 with a cervical HPV16 infection that either progressed to CIN3+ or cleared (not recorded which). The chain uses TRBV11-2 and TRBJ2-1; D call uncertain. Sequencing was carried out using blood buffy coat. CDR3 loop: CASSFLVLNEQFF. The sequenced CDR3 bases are TGTGCCAGCAGCTTTCTAGTATTAAATGAG.